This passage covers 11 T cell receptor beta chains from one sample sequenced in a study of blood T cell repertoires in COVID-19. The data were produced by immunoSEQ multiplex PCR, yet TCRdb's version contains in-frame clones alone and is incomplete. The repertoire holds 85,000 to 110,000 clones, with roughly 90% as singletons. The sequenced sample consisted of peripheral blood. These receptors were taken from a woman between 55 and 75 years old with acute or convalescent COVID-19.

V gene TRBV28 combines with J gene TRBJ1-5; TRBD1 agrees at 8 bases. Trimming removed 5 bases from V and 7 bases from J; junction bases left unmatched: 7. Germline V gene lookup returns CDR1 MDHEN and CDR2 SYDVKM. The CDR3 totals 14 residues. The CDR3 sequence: CASSRGQAGQPQHF. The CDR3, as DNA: TGTGCCAGCAGTAGGGGACAGGCGGGGCAGCCCCAGCATTTT.

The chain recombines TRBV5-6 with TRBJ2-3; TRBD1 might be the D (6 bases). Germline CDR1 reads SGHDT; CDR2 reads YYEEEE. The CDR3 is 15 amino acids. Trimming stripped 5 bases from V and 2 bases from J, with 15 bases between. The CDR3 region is CASRGARRHTDTQYF. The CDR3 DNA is TGTGCCAGCAGGGGGGCCCGACGGCACACAGATACGCAGTATTTT.

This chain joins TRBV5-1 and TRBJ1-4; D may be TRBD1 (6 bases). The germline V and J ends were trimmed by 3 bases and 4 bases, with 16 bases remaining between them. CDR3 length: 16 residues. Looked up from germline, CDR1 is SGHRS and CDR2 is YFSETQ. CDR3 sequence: CASSSTGDTYNEKLFF. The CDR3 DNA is TGCGCCAGCAGCTCGACCGGGGACACCTATAATGAAAAACTGTTTTTT.

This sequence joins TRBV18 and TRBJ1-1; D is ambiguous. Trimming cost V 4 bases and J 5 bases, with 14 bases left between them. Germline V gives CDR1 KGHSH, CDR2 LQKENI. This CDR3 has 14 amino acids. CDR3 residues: CASSLNTGDTEAFF. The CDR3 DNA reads TGTGCCAGCTCACTCAATACGGGAGATACTGAAGCTTTCTTT.

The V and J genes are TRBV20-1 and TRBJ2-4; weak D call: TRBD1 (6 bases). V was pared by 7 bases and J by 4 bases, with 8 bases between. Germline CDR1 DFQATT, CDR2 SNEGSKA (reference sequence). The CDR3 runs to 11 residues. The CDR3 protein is CSVQGKNIQYF. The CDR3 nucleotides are TGCAGTGTTCAGGGGAAAAACATTCAGTACTTC.

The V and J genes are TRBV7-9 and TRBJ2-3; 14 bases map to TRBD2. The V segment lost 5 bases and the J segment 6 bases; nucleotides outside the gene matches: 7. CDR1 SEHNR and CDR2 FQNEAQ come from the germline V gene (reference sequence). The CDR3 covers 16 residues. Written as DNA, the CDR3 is TGTGCCAGCAGCCTTGGACTAGCGGGAGGACGGGATACGCAGTATTTT. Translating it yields CASSLGLAGGRDTQYF.

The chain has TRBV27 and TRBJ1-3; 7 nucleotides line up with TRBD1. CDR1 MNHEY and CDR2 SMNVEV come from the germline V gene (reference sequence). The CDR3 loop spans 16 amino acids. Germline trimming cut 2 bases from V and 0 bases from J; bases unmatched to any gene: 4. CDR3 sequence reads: CASSLKGANSGNTIYF. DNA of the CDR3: TGTGCCAGCAGTTTAAAGGGGGCGAACTCTGGAAACACCATATATTTT.

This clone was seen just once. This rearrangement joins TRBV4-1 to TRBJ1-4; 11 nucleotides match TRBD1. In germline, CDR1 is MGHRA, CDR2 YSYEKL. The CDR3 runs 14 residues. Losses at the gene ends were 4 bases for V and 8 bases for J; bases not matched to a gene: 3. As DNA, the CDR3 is TGCGCCAGCAGCCCGGGACAGGGGGTGGAAAAACTGTTTTTT. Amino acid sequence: CASSPGQGVEKLFF.

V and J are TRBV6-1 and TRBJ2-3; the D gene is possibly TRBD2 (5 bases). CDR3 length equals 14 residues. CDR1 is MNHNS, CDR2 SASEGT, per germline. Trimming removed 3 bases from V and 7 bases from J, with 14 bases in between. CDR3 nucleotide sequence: TGTGCCAGCAGTGAGGTGGGAGCGGCAAATACGCAGTATTTT. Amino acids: CASSEVGAANTQYF.

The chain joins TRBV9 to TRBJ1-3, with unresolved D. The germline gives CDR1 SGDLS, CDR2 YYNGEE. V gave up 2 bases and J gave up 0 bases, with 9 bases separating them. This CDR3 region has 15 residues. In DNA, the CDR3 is TGTGCCAGCAGCGTCAGAGGGAACTCTGGAAACACCATATATTTT. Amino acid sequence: CASSVRGNSGNTIYF.

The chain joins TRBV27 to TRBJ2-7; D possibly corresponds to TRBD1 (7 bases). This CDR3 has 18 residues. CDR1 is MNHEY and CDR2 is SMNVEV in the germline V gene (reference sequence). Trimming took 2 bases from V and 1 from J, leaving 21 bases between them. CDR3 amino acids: CASSLKARGQGGSYEQYF. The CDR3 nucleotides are TGTGCCAGCAGTTTAAAAGCCCGTGGGCAGGGGGGATCCTACGAGCAGTACTTC.